The 14 T cell receptor beta chains presented below share a single source sample, sequenced in a study of blood T cells in healthy people across ages. The second PCR ran roughly 7 to 12 cycles with a sample-barcoded 5' primer and J-beta primers. TCRdb passed the 5' RACE reads through MiXCR, listing each CDR3 protein once. The table has fewer than 700,000 distinct CDR3 sequences, around two fifths seen once; the top ten hold about 30%. The specimen sequenced was blood. Receptor source: an elderly man in good health.

This clonotype came up a few times. V usage is TRBV11-1 and J usage is TRBJ2-5, with 9 bases lining up with TRBD1. V trimming: 2 bases; J trimming: 4 bases; junction bases outside the gene matches: 5. Germline loops: CDR1 SGHAT, CDR2 FQDESV (reference sequence). This CDR3 is 15 amino acids long. CDR3 coding DNA: TGTGCCAGCAGCTTAAACAGGGGGCGCTTAGAGACCCAGTACTTC. Translated: CASSLNRGRLETQYF.

The chain joins TRBV27 to TRBJ2-7; 11 positions agree with TRBD1. Germline V gene lookup returns CDR1 MNHEY and CDR2 SMNVEV (reference sequence). The CDR3 is 15 residues long. Trimming removed 5 bases from V and 2 bases from J; junction bases left unmatched: 5. CDR3: CASSLRDRGAYEQYF. As DNA, the CDR3 is TGTGCCAGCAGTCTTAGGGACAGGGGGGCCTACGAGCAGTACTTC.

This clonotype was recorded many times. The V call is TRBV7-2, the J call TRBJ2-7; D is unresolved. The CDR3 loop spans 15 amino acids. V shed 5 bases and J shed 7 bases, with 21 bases lying between them. Germline assignment: CDR1 SGHTA and CDR2 FQGNSA. The CDR3 bases are TGTGCCAGCAGCCAAGACGTGGGATTCGGCCTTGAGCAGTACTTC. As protein: CASSQDVGFGLEQYF.

This clonotype was recorded many times. The V call is TRBV7-8, the J call TRBJ2-7; either TRBD1 or TRBD2 may supply D (5 bases each). The CDR3 is 18 residues long. Deletions cut 0 bases from V and 7 bases from J, with 25 bases between. CDR1 and CDR2 from the germline V gene are SGHVS and FQNEAQ. Here the CDR3 DNA reads TGTGCCAGCAGCTTAGCGAAACCCATGGGACGCCGGTTACGGGAGCAGTACTTC. Its protein is CASSLAKPMGRRLREQYF.

The chain uses TRBV20-1 and TRBJ2-7; 12 bases are shared with TRBD2. This CDR3 is built from 14 residues. The germline gives CDR1 DFQATT, CDR2 SNEGSKA (reference sequence). After removal of 3 bases from V and 5 bases from J, the junction contained 5 bases not matched to a gene. In DNA form, the CDR3 reads TGCAGTGCTAGGGATAGGACTAGCGGGGACGAGCAGTACTTC. Translation gives CSARDRTSGDEQYF.

The count of this clonotype is one. The CDR3 coding sequence is TGCGCCAGCAAGGGACAGGTCACCGGGGAGCTGTTTTTT. Translation gives CASKGQVTGELFF. The chain employs TRBV5-1 and TRBJ2-2; 8 bases align to TRBD1. The germline V gene has CDR1 SGHRS and CDR2 YFSETQ. Losses at the gene ends were 6 bases for V and 4 bases for J; bases not matched to a gene: 2. The CDR3 consists of 13 residues. Together with reference TRBV5-1 and TRBJ2-2, the CDR3 gives the full variable domain: KAGVTQTPRYLIKTRGQQVTLSCSPISGHRSVSWYQQTPGQGLQFLFEYFSETQRNKGNFPGRFSGRQFSNSRSEMNVSTLELGDSALYLCASKGQVTGELFFGEGSRLTVL.

The V call is TRBV14, the J call TRBJ2-1; maybe TRBD1 (6 bases). The V gene's germline CDR1 is SGHDN and CDR2 FVKESK. The CDR3 is 14 amino acids. V lost 1 base to trimming and J lost 3 bases, with 7 bases between them. The CDR3 region is CASSQVRGYNEQFF. The DNA of the CDR3 is TGTGCCAGCAGCCAAGTCAGGGGCTACAATGAGCAGTTCTTC.

This rearrangement joins TRBV12-3 or TRBV12-4 to TRBJ2-6, with unresolved D. V was shortened by 3 bases and J by 0 bases, with 18 bases between the two germline ends. The CDR3 sequence is 19 residues long. The CDR3 DNA sequence: TGTGCCAGCAGTTTTCCCCCGACTCCGTGGGGCTCTGGGGCCAACGTCCTGACTTTC. Translating gives CASSFPPTPWGSGANVLTF.

In this sample, this clonotype turned up a few times. The J gene is TRBJ2-3, the V gene TRBV7-2, with a tentative D call TRBD2 (6 bases). The ends were cut back, 3 bases at V and 0 bases at J, with 10 bases in the middle. This CDR3 comprises 15 residues. The V gene's germline CDR1 is SGHTA and CDR2 FQGNSA. This CDR3 is CASSFSGKSTDTQYF. The CDR3 DNA reads as TGTGCCAGCAGCTTTAGCGGAAAAAGCACAGATACGCAGTATTTT.

The genes are TRBV24-1 and TRBJ2-4, with 7 positions matching TRBD1. Germline V CDR1 and CDR2: KGHDR, SFDVKD. This CDR3 is 15 amino acids long. Trimming at V came to 5 bases and at J to 13 bases, leaving 16 bases not matched to a gene. CDR3 sequence reads: CATSVGDSLYSEQYF. The CDR3, as DNA: TGTGCCACCAGTGTCGGGGACAGCTTGTACAGTGAGCAGTACTTC.

The rearrangement joins TRBV20-1 to TRBJ1-1; the match to TRBD1 covers 9 bases. Looked up from germline, CDR1 is DFQATT and CDR2 is SNEGSKA (reference sequence). The CDR3 length is 13 residues. Unmatched junction bases numbered 4, after V lost 3 bases and J lost 5 bases. The DNA of the CDR3 is TGCAGTGCTAGTTCGACAGGGGGTACTGAAGCTTTCTTT. This translates into CSASSTGGTEAFF.

This clonotype was seen a few times. The chain is built from TRBV20-1 and TRBJ2-1; weak D call: TRBD2 (5 bases). Germline assignment: CDR1 DFQATT and CDR2 SNEGSKA (reference sequence). V dropped 3 bases and J dropped 5 bases, with 14 bases sitting between them. This CDR3 contains 14 residues. Here the CDR3 reads CSASVTSGDNEQFF. The CDR3, as DNA: TGCAGTGCTAGCGTCACTAGTGGGGACAATGAGCAGTTCTTC.

This clonotype is a singleton in its sample. This chain connects TRBV20-1 to TRBJ2-4; D is possibly TRBD1 (5 bases). The CDR3 has 12 amino acids. Trimming shortened V by 5 bases and J by 7 bases, and 12 bases separated the two germline ends. Germline V lookup: CDR1 DFQATT, CDR2 SNEGSKA (reference sequence). CDR3 nucleotide sequence: TGCAGTGCTGCAGGGTCAGGGAACATTCAGTACTTC. Its translation: CSAAGSGNIQYF.

This clonotype was seen at least ten times. J is TRBJ2-1 and V is TRBV4-1; 7 nucleotides agree with TRBD1. V was clipped by 0 bases and J by 0 bases; unmatched bases: 2. This CDR3 comprises 16 residues. CDR1 MGHRA and CDR2 YSYEKL come from the germline V gene. The CDR3 loop is CASSQETGSSYNEQFF. In DNA, the CDR3 is TGCGCCAGCAGCCAAGAGACAGGGAGCTCCTACAATGAGCAGTTCTTC.